This TCR beta chain was obtained from a study of blood T cell repertoires in COVID-19. The overall study: The United States, Italy and Spain provided the acute and convalescent COVID-19 samples. Sample material is recorded as cDNA or gDNA derived from T cells, B-cell-depleted T cells, or PBMCs.

As originally analysed: Estimation of nucleated cell counts was performed using reference gene primer amplification. TCRdb's table, derived via immunoSEQ multiplex PCR, lists solely in-frame clones and lacks some. That table supplies the V and J calls and clone size; D and trimming were determined from the DNA. The sample yields some 150,000 clones, 88% seen once. Trimming removed 5 bases from V and 6 bases from J; junction bases left unmatched: 9. The CDR3 length is 14 residues. Germline CDR1 reads MNHNY; CDR2 reads SVGAGI (reference sequence). The sequencing sample was made of peripheral blood. The sequence came from a man aged 45 to 65 with active or convalescent COVID-19. This rearrangement joins TRBV6-6 to TRBJ2-7; TRBD2 agrees at 8 bases. The CDR3 DNA reads as TGTGCCAGCAGTCGGAGCGGGAGAGATCGCGAGCAGTACTTC. Amino acids: CASSRSGRDREQYF.